This T cell receptor (beta chain) was sequenced in a study of high-grade serous ovarian cancer treatment subgroups. The tumor samples were collected prior to definitive surgery or chemotherapy. This clone occurred a few times. Its antigen is undetermined. Findings and caveats of the study: Tumors within one patient showed repertoire similarity of roughly 0.095 to 0.85.

The ends lost 7 bases at V and 0 bases at J; junction bases unmatched: 5. The CDR3 is 15 amino acids. The germline gives CDR1 MNHEY, CDR2 SVGAGI. Here immunoSEQ multiplex PCR was the method, and the copy in TCRdb shows in-frame clones only, minus some. In the table there are over 1,000 clones, nearly 75% of which are singletons. This receptor was identified in a human donor with high-grade serous ovarian cancer. Sequenced material: tumor tissue. This chain uses TRBV6-5 with TRBJ1-2; TRBD1 matches 10 bases. CDR3 sequence (DNA): TGTGCCAGCACCGACAGGGGGCCCTCTAACTATGGCTACACCTTC. Translated, it gives CASTDRGPSNYGYTF.